This T cell receptor beta chain was found in a study of blood T cells in healthy people across ages. The use of a sample-barcoded 5' primer and a J-beta primer mix characterized a second PCR of roughly 6 to 12 cycles. CDR3-containing paired-end reads numbered at least 3 million in each sample. TCRdb processed the 5' RACE reads anew with MiXCR; each CDR3 protein has one entry. The sample yields 600,000 to 850,000 distinct CDR3 sequences, 25% seen once. The CDR3 runs 15 residues. V lost 1 base and J 0 bases, leaving 8 bases between the germline ends. Total RNA was extracted at no less than 6 micrograms per sample. Overall study findings and caveats: Older age coincided with a roughly linear decline in TCR beta diversity per million T cells.

This clonotype showed up just a few times. Its cognate antigen is unknown. This sample also appeared in a second study, on T cells of mothers and their children. As that report states: Study donors consisted of a few healthy Caucasian mothers and their six children.

The receptor comes from a boy aged 5-17 years in good health. The specimen was blood. The V gene is TRBV12-3 or TRBV12-4, the J gene TRBJ2-3; no reliable D call. The CDR3: CASSLDAASTDTQYF. Here the CDR3 DNA reads TGTGCCAGCAGTTTAGACGCGGCCAGCACAGATACGCAGTATTTT.